The 11 T cell receptor beta chains below all came from one sample that was sequenced in a study of T cell responses to AZD1222 COVID-19 vaccine. TCRdb keeps only in-frame clones here, not all; method: immunoSEQ multiplex PCR. The sample contains some 130,000 clones, around 93% of which appear only once. The specimen was peripheral blood, collected on day 0 of AZD1222 vaccination. The receptors come from an adult in good health.

The V gene is TRBV27, the J gene TRBJ1-2; 8 bases are shared with TRBD1. After removal of 4 bases from V and 8 bases from J, the junction contained 3 bases not matched to a gene. Germline V CDR1 and CDR2: MNHEY, SMNVEV (reference sequence). The CDR3 covers 12 residues. The CDR3 bases are TGTGCCAGCAGTTCACAGGGGGTAGGCTACACCTTC. Protein sequence: CASSSQGVGYTF.

The rearrangement joins TRBV11-2 to TRBJ2-3, with 7 bases that match TRBD2. The germline gives CDR1 SGHAT, CDR2 FQNNGV. Germline trimming cut 5 bases from V and 2 bases from J; bases unmatched to any gene: 10. This CDR3 contains 16 residues. The CDR3 loop reads CASSPFVGTTTDTQYF. The CDR3 DNA reads as TGTGCCAGCAGCCCCTTTGTTGGGACTACCACAGATACGCAGTATTTT.

The CDR3: CASTPKTGMNTEAFF. The CDR3 region has the DNA TGCGCCAGCACACCCAAGACAGGGATGAACACTGAAGCTTTCTTT. This chain links TRBV5-1 with TRBJ1-1; 7 positions match TRBD1. The J segment lost 0 bases and the V segment lost 6 bases, leaving 8 bases of the junction unmatched. This CDR3 region has 15 residues. CDR1 is SGHRS and CDR2 is YFSETQ in the germline V gene.

This clone was counted a single time. The chain carries TRBV28 and TRBJ1-6; D uncertain. Germline-derived CDR1 and CDR2 are MDHEN and SYDVKM. V was cut by 5 bases and J by 8 bases, with 16 bases left in between. The CDR3 runs to 15 residues. DNA of the CDR3: TGTGCCAGCAGTACGGCTGGCAGTGGAGATTCACCCCTCCACTTT. This sequence encodes CASSTAGSGDSPLHF.

In this sample, this clone turned up a few times. The J gene is TRBJ1-1, the V gene TRBV29-1; no definite D call. V was pared by 5 bases and J by 4 bases, with 11 bases between. Germline CDR1 and CDR2: SQVTM and ANQGSEA. The CDR3 has 12 residues. The CDR3 here is CSVLDRSTEAFF. CDR3 nucleotide sequence: TGCAGCGTTTTAGACCGAAGCACTGAAGCTTTCTTT.

This clone was counted only a few times. The chain employs TRBV2 and TRBJ1-5, with D possibly TRBD1 on 5 matching bases. Germline V gene lookup returns CDR1 SNHLY and CDR2 FYNNEI. V was shortened by 1 base and J by 5 bases, with 12 bases between the two germline ends. CDR3 length equals 15 residues. DNA for the CDR3: TGTGCCAGCAGTGAAGGCTCAGGGAGGCATCAGCCCCAGCATTTT. This translates into CASSEGSGRHQPQHF.

The chain links TRBV6-4 to TRBJ2-5; D might be TRBD1 (6 bases). Germline-derived CDR1 and CDR2 are MRHNA and SNTAGT. V dropped 6 bases and J dropped 4 bases, with 15 bases sitting between them. CDR3 length equals 14 residues. The CDR3 here is CASSITGPGETQYF. DNA for the CDR3: TGTGCCAGCAGCATTACAGGGCCGGGAGAGACCCAGTACTTC.

V gene TRBV9 combines with J gene TRBJ1-1; possibly TRBD1 for D (5 bases). Germline loops: CDR1 SGDLS, CDR2 YYNGEE. Trimming stripped 4 bases from V and 0 bases from J, with 16 bases between. This CDR3 has 16 amino acids. CDR3 residues: CASSPRPGPMNTEAFF. Written as DNA, the CDR3 is TGTGCCAGCAGCCCGCGGCCGGGACCTATGAACACTGAAGCTTTCTTT.

CDR3 coding DNA: TGTGCCAGCAGCACTTCAGGGTATCAGCCCCAGCATTTT. Its translation: CASSTSGYQPQHF. V gene TRBV9 combines with J gene TRBJ1-5; D may be TRBD1 (5 bases). The CDR3 has 13 amino acids. The V end lost 4 bases, the J end lost 5 bases, and 10 bases lay between the germline ends. Germline V gene data show CDR1 as SGDLS and CDR2 as YYNGEE.

V is TRBV5-1 and J is TRBJ2-3, with D unclear. Trimming shortened V by 2 bases and J by 8 bases, and 6 bases separated the two germline ends. Per germline, CDR1 SGHRS and CDR2 YFSETQ. This CDR3 has 11 residues. In nucleotides, the CDR3 is TGCGCCAGCAGCTTAGAAGGTACGCAGTATTTT. Residues: CASSLEGTQYF.

The chain joins TRBV10-2 to TRBJ1-1; no definite D call. The CDR3 extends over 13 amino acids. Deletions cut 3 bases from V and 7 bases from J, with 12 bases between. Per the germline V gene, CDR1 is WSHSY and CDR2 is SAAADI. In nucleotides, the CDR3 is TGCGCCAGCAGTGACGGGGAGGTACTTGAAGCTTTCTTT. It yields the protein CASSDGEVLEAFF.